The source of this TCR beta chain is a study of T-cell reconstitution after alpha-beta-depleted transplantation in children. Germline V gene lookup returns CDR1 MGHRA and CDR2 YSYEKL. This CDR3 is built from 15 residues. Trimming stripped 4 bases from V and 3 bases from J, with 16 bases between. Construction of the TCRbeta library involved unique molecular identifiers. One entry per CDR3 protein results from TCRdb running MiXCR on the PCR reads. Of 350,000 to 400,000 distinct CDR3 sequences listed, 20% were seen once; the top ten hold 3.5% to 4%. The gene calls are TRBV4-1 and TRBJ2-7, with D maybe TRBD2 (5 bases). This clonotype was obtained from a human donor who donated a stem cell graft to a child with acute myeloid leukemia. This specimen consisted of PBMCs from the stem cell graft donor, obtained from the stem cell graft. CDR3 sequence (DNA): TGCGCCAGCAGCCTGATTTGGGGAGAGGGCTACGAGCAGTACTTC. Translating it yields CASSLIWGEGYEQYF.